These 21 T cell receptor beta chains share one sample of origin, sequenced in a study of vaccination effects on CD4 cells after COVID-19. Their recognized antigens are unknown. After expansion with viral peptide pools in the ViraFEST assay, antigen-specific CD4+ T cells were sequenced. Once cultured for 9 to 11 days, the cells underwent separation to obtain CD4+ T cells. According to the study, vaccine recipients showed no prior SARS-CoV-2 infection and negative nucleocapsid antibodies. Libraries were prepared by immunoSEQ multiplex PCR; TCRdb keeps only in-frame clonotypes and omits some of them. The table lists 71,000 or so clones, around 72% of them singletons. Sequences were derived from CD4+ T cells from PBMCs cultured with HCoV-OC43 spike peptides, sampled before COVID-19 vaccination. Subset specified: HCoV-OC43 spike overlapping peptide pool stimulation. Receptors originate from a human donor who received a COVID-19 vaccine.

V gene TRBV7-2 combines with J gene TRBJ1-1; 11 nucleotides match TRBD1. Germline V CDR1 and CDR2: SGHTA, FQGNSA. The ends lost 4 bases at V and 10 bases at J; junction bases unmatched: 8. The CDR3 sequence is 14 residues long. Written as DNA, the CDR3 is TGTGCCAGCAGCTCGGACAGGGGGCGATTTGTAGCTTTCTTT. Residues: CASSSDRGRFVAFF.

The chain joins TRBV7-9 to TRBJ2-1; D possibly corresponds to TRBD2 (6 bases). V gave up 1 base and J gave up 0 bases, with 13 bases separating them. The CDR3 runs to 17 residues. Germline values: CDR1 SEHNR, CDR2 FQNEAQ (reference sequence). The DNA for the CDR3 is TGTGCCAGCAGCTTAGGTGTTGCGGGGAGCTCCTACAATGAGCAGTTCTTC. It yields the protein CASSLGVAGSSYNEQFF. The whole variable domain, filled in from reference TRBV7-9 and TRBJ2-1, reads DTGVSQNPRHKITKRGQNVTFRCDPISEHNRLYWYRQTLGQGPEFLTYFQNEAQLEKSRLLSDRFSAERPKGSFSTLEIQRTEQGDSAMYLCASSLGVAGSSYNEQFFGPGTRLTVL.

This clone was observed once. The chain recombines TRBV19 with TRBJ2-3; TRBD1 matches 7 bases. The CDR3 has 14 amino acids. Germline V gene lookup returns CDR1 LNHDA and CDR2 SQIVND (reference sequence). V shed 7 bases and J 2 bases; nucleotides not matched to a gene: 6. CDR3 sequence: CASTRDRYTDTQYF. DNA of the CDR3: TGTGCCAGTACCAGGGACAGATACACAGATACGCAGTATTTT.

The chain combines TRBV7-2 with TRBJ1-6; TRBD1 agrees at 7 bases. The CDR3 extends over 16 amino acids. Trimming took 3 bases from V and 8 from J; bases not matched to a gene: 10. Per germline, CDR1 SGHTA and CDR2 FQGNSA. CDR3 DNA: TGTGCCAGCAGCTTGGGGGGGACAGCCGTACATTCACCCCTCCACTTT. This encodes CASSLGGTAVHSPLHF.

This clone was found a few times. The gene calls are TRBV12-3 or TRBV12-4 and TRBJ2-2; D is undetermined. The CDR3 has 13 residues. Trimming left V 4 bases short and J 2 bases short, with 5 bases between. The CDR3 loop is CASSSVNTGELFF. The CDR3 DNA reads TGTGCCAGCAGTTCCGTTAACACCGGGGAGCTGTTTTTT.

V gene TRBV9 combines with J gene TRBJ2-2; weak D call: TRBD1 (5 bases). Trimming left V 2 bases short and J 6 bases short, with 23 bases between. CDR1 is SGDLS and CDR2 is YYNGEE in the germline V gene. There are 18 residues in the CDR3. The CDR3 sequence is CASSVIVPGNESPGELFF. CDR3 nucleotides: TGTGCCAGCAGCGTTATAGTCCCAGGGAATGAGTCGCCCGGGGAGCTGTTTTTT.

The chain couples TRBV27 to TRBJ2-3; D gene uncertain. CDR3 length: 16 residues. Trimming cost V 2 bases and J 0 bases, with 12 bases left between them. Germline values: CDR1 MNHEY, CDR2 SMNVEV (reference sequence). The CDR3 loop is CASSLVFGLSTDTQYF. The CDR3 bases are TGTGCCAGCAGTTTAGTTTTCGGCCTTAGCACAGATACGCAGTATTTT.

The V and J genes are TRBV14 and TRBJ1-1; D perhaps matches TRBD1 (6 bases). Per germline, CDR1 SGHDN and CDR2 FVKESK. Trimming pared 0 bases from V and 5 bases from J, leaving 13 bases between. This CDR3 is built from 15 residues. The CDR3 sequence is CASSQDITGLTEAFF. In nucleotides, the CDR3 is TGTGCCAGCAGCCAAGATATCACAGGGCTTACTGAAGCTTTCTTT.

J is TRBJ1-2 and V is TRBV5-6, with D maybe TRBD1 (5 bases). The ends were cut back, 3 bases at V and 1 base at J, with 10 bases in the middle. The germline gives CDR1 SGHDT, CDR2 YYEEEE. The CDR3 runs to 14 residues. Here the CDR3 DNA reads TGTGCCAGCAGCTCGGGACCCTTTAACTATGGCTACACCTTC. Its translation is CASSSGPFNYGYTF.

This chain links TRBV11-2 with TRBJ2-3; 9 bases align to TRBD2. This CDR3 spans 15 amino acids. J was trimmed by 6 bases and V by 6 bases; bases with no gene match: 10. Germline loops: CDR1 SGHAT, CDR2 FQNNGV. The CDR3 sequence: CASRLTAGGMDTQYF. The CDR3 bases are TGTGCCAGCAGGCTGACAGCGGGGGGCATGGATACGCAGTATTTT.

CDR3 residues: CASSPGYRAFNYGYTF. CDR3 sequence (DNA): TGCGCCAGCAGCCCCGGTTACAGGGCCTTTAACTATGGCTACACCTTC. The chain joins TRBV4-1 to TRBJ1-2, with D possibly matching TRBD1 (6 bases). This CDR3 has 16 residues. Trimming took 4 bases from V and 1 from J, leaving 16 bases between them. CDR1 is MGHRA, CDR2 YSYEKL, per germline.

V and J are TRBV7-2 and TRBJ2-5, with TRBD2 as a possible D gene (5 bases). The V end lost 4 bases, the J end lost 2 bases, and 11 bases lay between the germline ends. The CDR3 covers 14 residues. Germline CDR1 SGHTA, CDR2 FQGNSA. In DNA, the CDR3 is TGTGCCAGCAGCTCCGGTCGAGGGCAAGAGACCCAGTACTTC. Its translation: CASSSGRGQETQYF. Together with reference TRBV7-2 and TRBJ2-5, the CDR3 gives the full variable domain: GAGVSQSPSNKVTEKGKDVELRCDPISGHTALYWYRQSLGQGLEFLIYFQGNSAPDKSGLPSDRFSAERTGGSVSTLTIQRTQQEDSAVYLCASSSGRGQETQYFGPGTRLLVL.

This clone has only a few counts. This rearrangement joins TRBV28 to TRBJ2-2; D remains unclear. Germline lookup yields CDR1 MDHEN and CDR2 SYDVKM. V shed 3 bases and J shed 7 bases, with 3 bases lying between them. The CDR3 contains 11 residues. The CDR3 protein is CASSFFGELFF. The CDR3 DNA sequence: TGTGCCAGCAGTTTCTTCGGGGAGCTGTTTTTT. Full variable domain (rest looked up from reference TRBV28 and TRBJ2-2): DVKVTQSSRYLVKRTGEKVFLECVQDMDHENMFWYRQDPGLGLRLIYFSYDVKMKEKGDIPEGYSVSREKKERFSLILESASTNQTSMYLCASSFFGELFFGEGSRLTVL.

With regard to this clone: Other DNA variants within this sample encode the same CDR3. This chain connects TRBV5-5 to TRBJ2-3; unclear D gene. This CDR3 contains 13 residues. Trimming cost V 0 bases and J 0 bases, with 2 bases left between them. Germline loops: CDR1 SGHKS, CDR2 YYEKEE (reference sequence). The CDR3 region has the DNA TGTGCCAGCAGCTTGGCTAGCACAGATACGCAGTATTTT. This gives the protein CASSLASTDTQYF. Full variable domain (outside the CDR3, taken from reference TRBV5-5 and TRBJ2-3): DAGVTQSPTHLIKTRGQQVTLRCSPISGHKSVSWYQQVLGQGPQFIFQYYEKEERGRGNFPDRFSARQFPNYSSELNVNALLLGDSALYLCASSLASTDTQYFGPGTRLTVL.

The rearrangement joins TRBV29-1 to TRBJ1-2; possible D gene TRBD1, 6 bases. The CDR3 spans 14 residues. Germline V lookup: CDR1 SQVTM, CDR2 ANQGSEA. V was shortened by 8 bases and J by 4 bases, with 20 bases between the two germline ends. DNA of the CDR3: TGCAGCACAAACTACCCCGGGACAATCTATGGCTACACCTTC. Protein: CSTNYPGTIYGYTF.

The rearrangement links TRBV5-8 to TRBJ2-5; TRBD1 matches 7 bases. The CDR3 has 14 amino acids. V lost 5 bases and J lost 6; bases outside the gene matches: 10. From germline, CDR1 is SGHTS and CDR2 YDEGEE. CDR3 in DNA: TGTGCCAGCAGGGTCGACAGGGAGTGGCAGACCCAGTACTTC. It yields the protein CASRVDREWQTQYF.

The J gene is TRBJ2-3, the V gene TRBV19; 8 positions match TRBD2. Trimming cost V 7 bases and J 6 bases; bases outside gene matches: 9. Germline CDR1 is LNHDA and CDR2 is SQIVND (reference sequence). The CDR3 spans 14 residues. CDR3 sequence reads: CASNHGTSPDTQYF. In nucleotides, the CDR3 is TGTGCCAGTAACCACGGGACTAGTCCTGATACGCAGTATTTT.

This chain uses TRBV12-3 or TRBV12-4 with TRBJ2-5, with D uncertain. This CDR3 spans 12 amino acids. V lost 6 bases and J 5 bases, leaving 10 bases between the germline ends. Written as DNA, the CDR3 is TGTGCCAGCAGCCCGGCGTCCGAGACCCAGTACTTC. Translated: CASSPASETQYF.

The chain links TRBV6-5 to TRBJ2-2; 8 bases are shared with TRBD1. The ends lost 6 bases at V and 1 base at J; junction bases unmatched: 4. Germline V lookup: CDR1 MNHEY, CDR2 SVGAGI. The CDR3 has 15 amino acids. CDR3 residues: CASSRDRWNTGELFF. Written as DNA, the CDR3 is TGTGCCAGCAGCCGGGACAGGTGGAACACCGGGGAGCTGTTTTTT.

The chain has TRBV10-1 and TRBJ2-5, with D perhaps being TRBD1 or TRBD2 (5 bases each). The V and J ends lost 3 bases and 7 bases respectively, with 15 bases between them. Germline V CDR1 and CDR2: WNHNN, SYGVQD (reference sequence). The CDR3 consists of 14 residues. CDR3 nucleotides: TGCGCCAGCAGTGAAACCCCTGGGGGAGTGACCCAGTACTTC. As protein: CASSETPGGVTQYF.

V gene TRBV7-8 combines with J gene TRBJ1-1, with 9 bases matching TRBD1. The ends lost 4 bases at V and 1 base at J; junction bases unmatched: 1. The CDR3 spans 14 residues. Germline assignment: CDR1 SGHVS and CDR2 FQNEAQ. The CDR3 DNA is TGTGCCAGCAGCTCGGGACAGGGGAACACTGAAGCTTTCTTT. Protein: CASSSGQGNTEAFF.